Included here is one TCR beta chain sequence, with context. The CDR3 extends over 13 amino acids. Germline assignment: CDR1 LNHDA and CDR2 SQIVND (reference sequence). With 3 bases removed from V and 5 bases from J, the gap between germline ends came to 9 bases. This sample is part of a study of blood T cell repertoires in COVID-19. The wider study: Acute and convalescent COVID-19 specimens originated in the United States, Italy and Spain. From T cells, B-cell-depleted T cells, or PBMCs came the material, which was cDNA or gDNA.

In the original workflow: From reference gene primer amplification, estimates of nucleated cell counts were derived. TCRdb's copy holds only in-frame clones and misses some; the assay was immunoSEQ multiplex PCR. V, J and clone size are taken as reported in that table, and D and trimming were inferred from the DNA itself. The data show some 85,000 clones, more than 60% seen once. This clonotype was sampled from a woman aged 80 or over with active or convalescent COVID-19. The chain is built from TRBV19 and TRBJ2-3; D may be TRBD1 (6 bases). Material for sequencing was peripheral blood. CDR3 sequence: CASSIYREDTQYF. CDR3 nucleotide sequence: TGTGCCAGTAGTATTTACAGGGAAGATACGCAGTATTTT.